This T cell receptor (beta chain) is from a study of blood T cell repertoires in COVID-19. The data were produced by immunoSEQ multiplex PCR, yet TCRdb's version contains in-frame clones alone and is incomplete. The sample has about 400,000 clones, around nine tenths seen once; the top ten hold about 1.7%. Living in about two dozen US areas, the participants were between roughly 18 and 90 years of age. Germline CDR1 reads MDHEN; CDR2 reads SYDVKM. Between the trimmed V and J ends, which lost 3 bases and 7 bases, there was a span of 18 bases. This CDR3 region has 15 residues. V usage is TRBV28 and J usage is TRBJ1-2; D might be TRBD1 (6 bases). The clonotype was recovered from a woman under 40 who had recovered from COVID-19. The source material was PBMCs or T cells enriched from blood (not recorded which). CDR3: CASSFPTDRRSGYTF. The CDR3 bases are TGTGCCAGCAGTTTTCCCACCGACAGGCGTAGTGGCTACACCTTC.